This T cell receptor beta chain comes out of a study of cytomegalovirus exposure and HLA in healthy donors. General study points: Per published accounts, TCR beta sequences correctly predicted the HLA-A and HLA-B alleles of most subjects. A later analysis revealed that TCR association rates differed between HLA loci, peaking at DRB1 and bottoming out at HLA-C. Some V segments, TRBV6-2 and TRBV6-3 among them, were indistinguishable and were therefore excluded. As a later analysis showed, a missense DCLRE1C variant was linked to trimming of TCR beta V- and J-genes.

The germline V gene has CDR1 LNHDA and CDR2 SQIVND (reference sequence). The germline V and J ends were trimmed by 6 bases and 4 bases, with 15 bases remaining between them. CDR3 size: 15 residues. Remarks on this clone: Its specificity is unknown.

The PCR made use of 60 Vbeta and 13 Jbeta primers. TCRdb keeps only in-frame clones here, not all; method: immunoSEQ multiplex PCR. Of 180,000 or so clones detected, roughly 75% appear once; the ten largest clones hold about 8%. Sequencing used PBMCs. This chain uses TRBV19 with TRBJ2-2; TRBD1 might be the D (5 bases). This TCR came from a woman between 40 and 55 years old in good health and CMV-seropositive. The CDR3 region is CASSTSPTGTGELFF. CDR3 DNA sequence: TGTGCCAGTAGCACCTCCCCAACAGGCACCGGGGAGCTGTTTTTT.